Detailed here is one T cell receptor (beta chain). Its antigen is unidentified. The V and J ends lost 3 bases and 5 bases, in that order; junction bases with no gene match: 10. CDR3 length equals 16 residues. CDR1 is MGHDK, CDR2 SYGVNS, per germline. The data were obtained in a study of shared clonotypes between healthy human individuals. Genomic DNA (from each subset) was split evenly across several immunoSEQ plates. Here immunoSEQ multiplex PCR was the method, and the copy in TCRdb shows in-frame clones only, minus some. This table holds about 2.3 million clones, approximately 93% found once. General observations from the study: Sharing across four donors was seen in 4% to 6.5% of naive CD4 clonotypes. Naive subsets, compared against memory subsets, generally had larger estimated richness values.

CD4+ cell separation produced CD45RA+ naive and CD45RA-negative memory subsets. This clonotype was sampled from a man between 18 and 35 years old in good health. Some clones in this sample may be carry-over from other donors' samples. The sequenced sample was naive CD4+ T cells from PBMCs. This sample's subset: CD45RA+ positively selected. The V and J genes are TRBV25-1 and TRBJ1-1, with 9 bases matching TRBD1. The DNA of the CDR3 is TGTGCCAGCAGTGATCCCAGCGGACAGGGGAGGACTGAAGCTTTCTTT. Its translation: CASSDPSGQGRTEAFF. Drawing the rest from reference TRBV25-1 and TRBJ1-1, the complete variable domain is EADIYQTPRYLVIGTGKKITLECSQTMGHDKMYWYQQDPGMELHLIHYSYGVNSTEKGDLSSESTVSRIRTEHFPLTLESARPSHTSQYLCASSDPSGQGRTEAFFGQGTRLTVV.